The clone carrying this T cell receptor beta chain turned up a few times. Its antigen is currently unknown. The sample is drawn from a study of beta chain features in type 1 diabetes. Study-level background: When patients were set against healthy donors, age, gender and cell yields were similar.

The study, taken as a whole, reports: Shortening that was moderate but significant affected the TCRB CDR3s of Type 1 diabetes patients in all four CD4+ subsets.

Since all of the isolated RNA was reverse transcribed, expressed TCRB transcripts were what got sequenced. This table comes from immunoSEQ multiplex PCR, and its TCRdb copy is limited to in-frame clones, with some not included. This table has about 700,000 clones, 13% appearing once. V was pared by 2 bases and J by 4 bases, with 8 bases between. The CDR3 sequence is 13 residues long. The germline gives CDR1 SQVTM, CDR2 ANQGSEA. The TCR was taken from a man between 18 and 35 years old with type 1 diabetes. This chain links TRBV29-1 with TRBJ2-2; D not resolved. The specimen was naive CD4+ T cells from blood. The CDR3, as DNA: TGCAGCGTTGAACGCTACTTCACCGGGGAGCTGTTTTTT. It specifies CSVERYFTGELFF.